A single sample gave rise to the 7 T cell receptor beta chains below, sequenced in a study of tumor and adjacent non-tumor tissue in lung cancer. The library came from three nested PCR rounds adapted from ARM-PCR protocols. TCRdb reprocessed the multiplex PCR reads via MiXCR and lists one record per CDR3 protein. The table has 70,000 to 90,000 distinct CDR3 sequences, around 85% seen once. No cell sorting was done before RNA was extracted from the tissue. Sequenced input: lung tumor tissue. These receptors originate from a woman aged 45-59 years with non-small cell lung cancer.

With regard to this clonotype: The junction shows a germline mismatch at one end, possibly a read error. The V call is TRBV6-2 or TRBV6-3, the J call TRBJ2-1, with D perhaps given as TRBD1 or TRBD2 (5 bases each). The CDR3 has 14 residues. Looked up from germline, CDR1 is MNHEY and CDR2 is SVGEGT. In DNA form, the CDR3 reads TGTGCCAGCAGTCCCCGGGACCGACACGATGAGCGGTTCTTC. It encodes CASSPRDRHDERFF.

Details on this clonotype: A much bigger clone sits one base away, suggesting this may be a read error. V is TRBV19 and J is TRBJ2-7; a weak D match, TRBD2 (6 bases). Germline V gene data show CDR1 as LNHDA and CDR2 as SQIVND (reference sequence). V was shortened by 5 bases and J by 7 bases, with 18 bases between the two germline ends. The CDR3 spans 14 residues. The CDR3 loop is CASSEGRDYSEQYF. In DNA form, the CDR3 reads TGTGCCAGTAGTGAGGGGCGGGATTACAGTGAGCAGTACTTC.

For this clonotype: At one end, the junction sequence differs from germline, possibly due to a read error. The chain couples TRBV12-3 or TRBV12-4 to TRBJ1-2; D call uncertain. The CDR3 is made up of 12 amino acids. Here the CDR3 reads CDSSLQNYGYTF. The DNA for the CDR3 is TGTGACAGCAGTTTACAGAACTATGGCTACACTTTC.

The CDR3 DNA sequence: TGCAGTGCTAGCGGGCGCGGGGTGAACACTGAAGCTTTCTTT. Translated: CSASGRGVNTEAFF. This chain connects TRBV20-1 to TRBJ1-1; D gene ambiguous. Germline loops: CDR1 DFQATT, CDR2 SNEGSKA (reference sequence). This CDR3 comprises 14 residues. Trimming removed 3 bases from V and 0 bases from J, with 11 bases in between.

In its sample, this clonotype is medium-sized. The chain recombines TRBV20-1 with TRBJ2-7, with D possibly TRBD2 on 6 matching bases. The CDR3 loop spans 16 amino acids. Germline CDR1 is DFQATT and CDR2 is SNEGSKA (reference sequence). V dropped 0 bases and J dropped 2 bases, with 17 bases sitting between them. As DNA, the CDR3 is TGCAGTGCTAGAGATCCGGGTCGCGGGAATCCCTACGAGCAGTACTTC. Its translation: CSARDPGRGNPYEQYF.

Notes on this clonotype: A read error is possible here, since a much larger clone lies one base away. The chain uses TRBV5-1 and TRBJ2-5; perhaps TRBD1 as D (6 bases). The germline CDR1 and CDR2 sequences are SGHRS and YFSETQ. The length of the CDR3 is 13 residues. V shed 0 bases and J shed 6 bases, with 9 bases lying between them. CDR3 region: CASSLVGAKTQYF. CDR3 DNA: TGCGCCAGCAGCTTGGTGGGGGCGAAGACCCAGTACTTC.

For this clonotype: At one end, the junction sequence differs from germline, possibly due to a read error. V and J are TRBV4-1 and TRBJ2-1; TRBD2 aligns across 7 bases. CDR1 is MGHRA, CDR2 YSYEKL, per germline. The CDR3 has 16 amino acids. The CDR3 is CASSQDSSSGYNELFF. CDR3 in DNA: TGCGCCAGCAGCCAAGACTCCTCTAGCGGTTACAATGAGCTGTTCTTC.